The 17 T cell receptor beta chains reported below all come from one sample, sequenced in a study of T cell repertoires in cytomegalovirus infection. From the reads, TCRdb called clonotypes with MiXCR, one entry per CDR3 protein. The sample lists more than 650,000 distinct CDR3 sequences; about a third were seen once. The sequenced sample was PBMCs. The receptor set was obtained from a human donor in good health (CMV status not recorded). Some clones in this sample may be carry-over from other donors' samples.

In DNA, the CDR3 is TGTGCCAGCAGGGGGACAGAATCTTCCTACGAGCAGTACTTC. Protein product: CASRGTESSYEQYF. This chain links TRBV28 with TRBJ2-7; 7 positions agree with TRBD1. J was trimmed by 1 base and V by 6 bases; bases with no gene match: 6. CDR1 is MDHEN, CDR2 SYDVKM, per germline. CDR3 length: 14 amino acids.

This chain connects TRBV6-6 to TRBJ2-5; 7 bases are shared with TRBD1. Germline lookup yields CDR1 MNHNY and CDR2 SVGAGI (reference sequence). The CDR3 extends over 13 amino acids. V was pared by 7 bases and J by 3 bases, with 5 bases of the junction left unmatched. CDR3 residues: CASTATGKETQYF. CDR3 bases: TGTGCCAGCACCGCGACAGGGAAAGAGACCCAGTACTTC.

CDR3 coding DNA: TGCAGCGTTACCCAGGGGACAGATACGCAGTATTTT. Amino acids: CSVTQGTDTQYF. The V and J genes are TRBV29-1 and TRBJ2-3, with a tentative D call TRBD1 (6 bases). CDR1 and CDR2 (germline): SQVTM, ANQGSEA. The germline V and J ends were trimmed by 5 bases and 3 bases, with 9 bases remaining between them. The CDR3 loop spans 12 amino acids.

This clonotype was picked up a small number of times. The chain combines TRBV29-1 with TRBJ2-5, with TRBD2 as a possible D gene (6 bases). CDR3 length equals 15 residues. Germline V gene data show CDR1 as SQVTM and CDR2 as ANQGSEA. Trimming took 6 bases from V and 1 from J, leaving 18 bases between them. This CDR3 reads CSVPPSEGTQETQYF. CDR3 in DNA: TGCAGCGTGCCCCCCTCGGAGGGGACCCAAGAGACCCAGTACTTC. Looking up the rest from reference TRBV29-1 and TRBJ2-5 gives the full variable domain: SAVISQKPSRDICQRGTSLTIQCQVDSQVTMMFWYRQQPGQSLTLIATANQGSEATYESGFVIDKFPISRPNLTFSTLTVSNMSPEDSSIYLCSVPPSEGTQETQYFGPGTRLLVL.

The chain carries TRBV6-2 or TRBV6-3 and TRBJ2-1; D could derive from TRBD1 or TRBD2 (6 bases each). Germline values: CDR1 MNHEY, CDR2 SVGEGT. CDR3 length equals 15 residues. V shed 6 bases and J shed 5 bases, with 17 bases lying between them. The CDR3 region has the DNA TGTGCCAGCAGGCCTAGGGGGGCGCGTCACAATGAGCAGTTCTTC. Translated, it gives CASRPRGARHNEQFF.

This clonotype came up a few times. The rearrangement links TRBV2 to TRBJ2-2; a possible D gene is TRBD2 (7 bases). The CDR3 consists of 15 residues. CDR1 and CDR2 (germline): SNHLY, FYNNEI. V lost 5 bases, J lost 3 bases, and 13 bases lay in between. The CDR3 sequence: CASSSRGADTGELFF. Written as DNA, the CDR3 is TGTGCCAGCAGTTCCCGGGGGGCAGACACCGGGGAGCTGTTTTTT.

The chain couples TRBV5-1 to TRBJ1-4, with D possibly being TRBD1 (5 bases). This CDR3 is built from 14 residues. V was cut by 3 bases and J by 5 bases, with 11 bases left in between. Germline V gives CDR1 SGHRS, CDR2 YFSETQ. The CDR3 reads CASSSTVPNEKLFF. CDR3 coding DNA: TGCGCCAGCAGCTCGACAGTGCCGAATGAAAAACTGTTTTTT.

J is TRBJ2-5 and V is TRBV7-2; no reliable D call. CDR3 length: 13 amino acids. The germline CDR1 and CDR2 sequences are SGHTA and FQGNSA. The V gene lost 4 bases and the J gene lost 1 base, with 7 bases spanning the gap. The CDR3 loop reads CASSSSAQETQYF. In DNA, the CDR3 is TGTGCCAGCAGCTCTTCGGCCCAAGAGACCCAGTACTTC.

CDR3 region: CASSPMGGLYNEQFF. The CDR3 DNA follows: TGTGCCAGTAGCCCTATGGGGGGGCTCTACAATGAGCAGTTCTTC. The chain recombines TRBV19 with TRBJ2-1; D is possibly TRBD2 (7 bases). CDR1 is LNHDA and CDR2 is SQIVND in the germline V gene (reference sequence). This CDR3 comprises 15 residues. V dropped 6 bases and J dropped 3 bases, with 15 bases sitting between them.

The chain has TRBV28 and TRBJ2-7; 14 positions agree with TRBD2. After removal of 3 bases from V and 0 bases from J, the junction contained 16 bases not matched to a gene. CDR1 is MDHEN and CDR2 is SYDVKM in the germline V gene. The CDR3 covers 21 residues. The CDR3: CASSFPSAGTSGSKGSYEQYF. The DNA of the CDR3 is TGTGCCAGCAGTTTTCCCAGTGCCGGGACTAGCGGGAGTAAGGGCTCCTACGAGCAGTACTTC.

The CDR3 here is CASSPPPGNIQYF. CDR3 sequence (DNA): TGCGCCAGCAGCCCCCCCCCCGGAAACATTCAGTACTTC. The V call is TRBV4-1, the J call TRBJ2-4; no definite D call. The germline V gene has CDR1 MGHRA and CDR2 YSYEKL. The length of the CDR3 is 13 residues. V was cut by 4 bases and J by 6 bases, with 10 bases left in between.

A word on this clonotype: The junction differs from germline at one of its ends, possibly a read error. This chain connects TRBV28 to TRBJ1-2; weak D call: TRBD1 (6 bases). Germline lookup yields CDR1 MDHEN and CDR2 SYDVKM. This CDR3 contains 15 residues. CDR3 loop: CASSPLLQGTYGSTF. The CDR3 nucleotides read TGTGCCAGCAGTCCACTACTGCAGGGGACCTATGGCTCCACCTTC.

This clonotype was counted a few times. The J gene is TRBJ1-1, the V gene TRBV6-5; 10 bases align to TRBD1. The CDR3 runs to 14 residues. Germline V gene data show CDR1 as MNHEY and CDR2 as SVGAGI. V was pared by 6 bases and J by 6 bases, with 7 bases of the junction left unmatched. The CDR3 DNA reads as TGTGCCAGCAGGTCCCGGGACAGGGGTTCTGAAGCTTTCTTT. Protein: CASRSRDRGSEAFF.

The chain links TRBV6-5 to TRBJ2-7, with 10 positions matching TRBD1. V shed 0 bases and J 6 bases; nucleotides not matched to a gene: 8. The CDR3 is 16 amino acids. Germline V gene sequence: CDR1 MNHEY, CDR2 SVGAGI. This CDR3 reads CASSYSMGQGKFEQYF. The DNA for the CDR3 is TGTGCCAGCAGTTACTCGATGGGACAGGGGAAGTTCGAGCAGTACTTC.

This sequence joins TRBV24-1 and TRBJ2-3; 10 bases align to TRBD2. Germline V gene sequence: CDR1 KGHDR, CDR2 SFDVKD. CDR3 length: 15 residues. Germline trimming cut 4 bases from V and 4 bases from J; bases unmatched to any gene: 4. CDR3 bases: TGTGCCACCAGTGACCCTAGCGGGAGCCCAGATACGCAGTATTTT. Residues: CATSDPSGSPDTQYF.

The chain employs TRBV20-1 and TRBJ2-7; 7 bases fit TRBD1. V shed 0 bases, J shed 3 bases, and the junction held 8 bases outside the gene matches. The CDR3 is made up of 15 amino acids. CDR1 and CDR2 from the germline V gene are DFQATT and SNEGSKA (reference sequence). Here the CDR3 DNA reads TGCAGTGCTAGAGATTTAGGGGACAGCCACTACGAGCAGTACTTC. It specifies CSARDLGDSHYEQYF.

The rearrangement uses TRBV7-9 and TRBJ1-1; TRBD1 might be the D (6 bases). Trimming took 5 bases from V and 8 from J, leaving 12 bases between them. Germline loops: CDR1 SEHNR, CDR2 FQNEAQ (reference sequence). This CDR3 is built from 12 residues. CDR3 coding DNA: TGTGCCAGCAGCATTACAGGGAGGGAAGCTTTCTTT. Its protein product is CASSITGREAFF. The full variable domain, rest sourced from reference TRBV7-9 and TRBJ1-1, is DTGVSQNPRHKITKRGQNVTFRCDPISEHNRLYWYRQTLGQGPEFLTYFQNEAQLEKSRLLSDRFSAERPKGSFSTLEIQRTEQGDSAMYLCASSITGREAFFGQGTRLTVV.